Listed here is a single T cell receptor (beta chain). In the authors' workflow: The assay estimated nucleated cells by amplifying reference gene primers. Generated by immunoSEQ multiplex PCR, the TCRdb table keeps only in-frame clones and is missing some. That table furnishes V, J and clone size, whereas the DNA furnished D and trimming. This table has around 70,000 clones, 75% to 90% appearing once. This entry is derived from a study of blood T cell repertoires in COVID-19. Study as a whole: Specimens from acute and convalescent COVID-19 originated in the United States, Italy and Spain. Nucleic acid was either cDNA or gDNA, and it came from T cells, B-cell-depleted T cells, or PBMCs.

The V gene lost 5 bases and the J gene lost 7 bases, with 14 bases spanning the gap. This CDR3 comprises 14 residues. The germline gives CDR1 MNHEY, CDR2 SMNVEV (reference sequence). The material sequenced was peripheral blood. The TCR comes from a man aged 55 to 70 with acute or convalescent COVID-19. This sequence joins TRBV27 and TRBJ2-2, with D perhaps matching TRBD1 (6 bases). The CDR3 here is CASSATGTIGELFF. The CDR3 DNA reads TGTGCCAGCAGTGCTACAGGGACGATCGGGGAGCTGTTTTTT.